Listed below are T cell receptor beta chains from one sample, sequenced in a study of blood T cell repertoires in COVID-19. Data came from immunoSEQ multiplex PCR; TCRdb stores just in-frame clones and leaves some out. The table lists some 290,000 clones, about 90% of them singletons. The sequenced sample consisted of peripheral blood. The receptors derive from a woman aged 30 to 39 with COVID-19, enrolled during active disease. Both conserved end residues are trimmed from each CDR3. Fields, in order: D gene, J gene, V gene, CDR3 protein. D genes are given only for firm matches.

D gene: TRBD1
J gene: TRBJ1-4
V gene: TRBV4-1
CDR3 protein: ASSRLTGGREKLF

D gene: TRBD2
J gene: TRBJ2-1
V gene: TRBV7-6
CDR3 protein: ASSLVGGAFYNEQF

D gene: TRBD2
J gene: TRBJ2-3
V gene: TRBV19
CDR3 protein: ASTPRTTSGKRFTQY

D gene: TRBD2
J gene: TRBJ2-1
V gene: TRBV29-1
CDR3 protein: SSWVSGGANNEQF

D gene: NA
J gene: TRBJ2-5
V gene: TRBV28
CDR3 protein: ASSAPWAAETQY

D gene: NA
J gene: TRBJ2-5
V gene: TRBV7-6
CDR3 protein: ASSLEGAETQY

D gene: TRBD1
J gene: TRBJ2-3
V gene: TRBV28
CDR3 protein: ASSPRTGDDTQY

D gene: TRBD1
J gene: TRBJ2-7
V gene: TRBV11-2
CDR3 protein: ASSPGQGAREQY

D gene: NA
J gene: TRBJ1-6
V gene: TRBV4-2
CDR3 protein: ASSQTSLGHSPLH

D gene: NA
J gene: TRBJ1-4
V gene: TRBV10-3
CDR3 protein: AISESTGFNEKLF

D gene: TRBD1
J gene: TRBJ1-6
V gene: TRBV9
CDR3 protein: ASSPRTGGSPLH

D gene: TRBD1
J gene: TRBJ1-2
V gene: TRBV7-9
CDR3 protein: ASSSTGGGGYT

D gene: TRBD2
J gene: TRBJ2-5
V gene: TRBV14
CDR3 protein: ASSHPSWASGSEETQY

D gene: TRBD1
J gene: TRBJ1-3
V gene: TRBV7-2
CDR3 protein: ASSLAGDRRGNTIY

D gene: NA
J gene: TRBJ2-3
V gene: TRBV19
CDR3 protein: ASSIVGGRADTQY

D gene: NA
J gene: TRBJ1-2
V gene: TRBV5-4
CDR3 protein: ASSLDRMIWGYT

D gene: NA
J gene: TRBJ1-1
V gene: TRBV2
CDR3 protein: ASSDGGDWRSRGDTEAF

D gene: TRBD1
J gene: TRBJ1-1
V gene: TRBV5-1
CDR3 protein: ASSYDRVNTEAF

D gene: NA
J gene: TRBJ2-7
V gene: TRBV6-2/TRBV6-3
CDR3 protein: ASSYGGAFYEQY

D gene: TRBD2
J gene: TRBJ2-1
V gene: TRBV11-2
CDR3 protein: ASSLVLAGSYNEQF

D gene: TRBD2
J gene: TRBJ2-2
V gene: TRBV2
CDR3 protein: ASLATATSGNTGELF

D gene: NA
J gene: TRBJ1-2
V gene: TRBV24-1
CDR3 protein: ATSDPTRGYGYT

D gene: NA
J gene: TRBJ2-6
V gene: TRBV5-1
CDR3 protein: ASSQLSGANVLT

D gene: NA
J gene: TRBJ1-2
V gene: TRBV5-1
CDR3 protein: ASSLGAGEIYGYT

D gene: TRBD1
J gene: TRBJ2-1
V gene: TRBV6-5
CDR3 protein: ASHSGTGDLNEQF

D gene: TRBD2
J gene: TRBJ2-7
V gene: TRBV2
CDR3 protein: ASSEAWASGGYEQY

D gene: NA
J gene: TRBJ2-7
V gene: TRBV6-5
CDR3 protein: ASSYPRGGAYEQY

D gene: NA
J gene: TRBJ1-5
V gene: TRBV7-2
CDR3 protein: ASSLMGAGGNQPQH

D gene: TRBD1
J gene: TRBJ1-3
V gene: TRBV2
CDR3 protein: ASSWYRDRGRNTIY

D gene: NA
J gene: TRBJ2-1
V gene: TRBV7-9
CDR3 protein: ASSLIYGGNEQF

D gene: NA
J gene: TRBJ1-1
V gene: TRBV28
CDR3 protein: ASERGGREAF

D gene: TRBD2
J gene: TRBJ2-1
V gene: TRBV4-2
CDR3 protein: ASSSSGGYSYNEQF

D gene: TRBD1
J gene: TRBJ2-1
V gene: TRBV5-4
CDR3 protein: ASSQPGQGLNEQF

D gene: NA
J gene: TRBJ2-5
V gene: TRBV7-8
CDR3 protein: ASSSAGETQY

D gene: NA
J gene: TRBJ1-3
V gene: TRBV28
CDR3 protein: ASSIPGRSNTIY

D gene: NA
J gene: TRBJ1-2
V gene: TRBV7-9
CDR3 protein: ASSLGGVGGYT

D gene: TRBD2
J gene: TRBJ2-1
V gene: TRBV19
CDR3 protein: ASSPLTSGNEQF

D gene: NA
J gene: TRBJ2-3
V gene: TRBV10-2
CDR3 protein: ASRDYGAHEDTQY

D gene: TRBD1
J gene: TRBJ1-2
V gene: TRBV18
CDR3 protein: ASSPRDRGWDGYT

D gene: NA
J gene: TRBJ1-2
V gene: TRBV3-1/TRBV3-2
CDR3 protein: ASSQDRMQGYGYT

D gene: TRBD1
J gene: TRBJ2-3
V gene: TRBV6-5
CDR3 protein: ASGGQGTDTQY

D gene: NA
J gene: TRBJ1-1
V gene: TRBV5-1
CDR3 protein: ASSPGEGFEAF

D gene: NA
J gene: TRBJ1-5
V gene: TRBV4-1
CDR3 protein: ASSPDGSGVTQPQH

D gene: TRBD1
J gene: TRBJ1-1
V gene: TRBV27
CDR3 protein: ASSWGTGNTEAF

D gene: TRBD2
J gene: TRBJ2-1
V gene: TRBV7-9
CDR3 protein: ASSLRSGGAGEQF

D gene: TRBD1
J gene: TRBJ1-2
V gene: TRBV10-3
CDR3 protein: AISVPGGGIYGYT

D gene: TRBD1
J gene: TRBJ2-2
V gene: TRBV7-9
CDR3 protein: ASSLVGTGGTGELF

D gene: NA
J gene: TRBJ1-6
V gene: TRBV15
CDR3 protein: ATSRAWQDNSPLH

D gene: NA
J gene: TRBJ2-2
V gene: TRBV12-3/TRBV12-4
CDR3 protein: ASSLSRTGELF

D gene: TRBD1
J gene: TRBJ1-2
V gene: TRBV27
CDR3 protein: ASRRDSANNYGYT

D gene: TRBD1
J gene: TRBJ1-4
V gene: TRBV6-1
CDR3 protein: ASSELRGLYEKLF

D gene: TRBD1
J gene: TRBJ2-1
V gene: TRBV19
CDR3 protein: ASIPTGGQGNEQF

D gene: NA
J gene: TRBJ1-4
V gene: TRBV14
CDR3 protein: ASSQGGRPSEKLF

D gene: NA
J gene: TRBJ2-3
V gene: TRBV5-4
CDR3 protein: ASSSSGTDTQY

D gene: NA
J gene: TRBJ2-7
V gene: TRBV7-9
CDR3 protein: ASSLVGPTYEQY

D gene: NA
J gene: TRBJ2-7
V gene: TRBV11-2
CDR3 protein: ASSLALPGYGSEQY